Included here is one T cell receptor beta chain sequence, with context. The clone's antigen remains unknown. Per-nucleotide qualities are absent, and no much larger clonotype sits a single base away. These data belong to a study of cytomegalovirus exposure and HLA in healthy donors (dated by TCRdb to 2016 to 2017). Describing the broader study: According to an earlier analysis of 450 to 650 of the donors, about 180 million T cells yielded some 120 million unique TCR beta sequences and about 300 Gb of sequence data. Around 320 gigabases of sequencing data and around 87 million unique TCR sequences were included in an early release covering 550 to 800 HLA-typed donors. The genetic ancestry cluster associated with self-reported Caucasian donors included 80% to 90% of the roughly 380 genotyped donors. The aim of the study was to test whether cataloging public T cell receptors could identify signatures of past pathogen exposure. The study used immunosequencing to profile the T cell repertoires of approximately 630 subjects and linked those repertoires to cytomegalovirus serostatus. Besides the first cohort of around 700 subjects, a separate validation cohort made up of 120 different subjects was used. To predict cytomegalovirus infection status, the study brought together high-throughput TCR immunosequencing, statistical association of individual TCRs with disease status, and machine learning. A later analysis re-examined previously published TCR beta repertoires from just over 650 donors and added high-resolution HLA genotyping to investigate patterns of TCR occurrence. The later analysis used no new phenotypic data to find candidate immune exposures, relying instead on TCR beta sequences and their occurrence across donors. An earlier analysis of approximately 640 of the donors applied high-throughput TCR beta sequencing to assess whether each TCR beta V gene segment acted as functional or pseudogenic. Donor age, sex, ethnicity and CMV serostatus were collected together with the repertoire data. In a later genetic analysis, genome-wide SNP genotypes for 398 of the 666 donors were used, and that subset was treated as a discovery cohort. All discovery cohort repertoires had been generated using a single sequencing platform. HLA typing covered class I and class II loci at four-digit resolution. The number of typed donors differed by locus: about 620-630 for A, B, C, DRB1 and DQB1; 522 for DQA1; about 600 for DPA1; and approximately 450 for DPB1. Several DR-DQ haplotypes were treated as single units for association and clustering because of strong linkage in the cohort. Across approximately 400 genotyped donors of the cohort, an average of roughly 200,000 unique TCR beta nucleotide sequences per donor were sequenced, and 15% to 20% of those sequences were non-productive.

The library was prepared using the immunoSEQ multiplex PCR assay. For the multiplex PCR, a mixture combining 60 forward primers for TCR Vbeta segments and 13 reverse primers for TCR Jbeta segments was used. The CDR3 region of rearranged TCR beta genes was amplified from genomic DNA with a multiplex PCR assay. The Illumina HiSeq System was used to sequence the amplified TCR beta libraries as 87-base-pair reads. On the authors' methods: A later analysis counted tens of millions of unique TCR beta chains across the 666 repertoires, and 10 million to 11 million of these chains were shared by at least two donors. A nearest-neighbor algorithm error-corrected the raw reads and collapsed the reads into unique sequences, merging closely related sequences to remove PCR and sequencing errors. To assign V, D and J gene segments, CDR3 sequences were aligned to IMGT reference sequences. For a sequence to be retained, a match of at least six nucleotides was required to both a V gene segment and a J gene segment. A rearrangement counted as productive if the CDR3 had no stop codons and remained in frame with V and J, and every other rearrangement counted as non-productive. CDR3 was defined by IMGT convention, running from the second conserved V-encoded cysteine to the conserved J-encoded phenylalanine. The earlier analysis of fewer than 750 of the donors excluded sequences that lacked an unambiguous match to a single V gene segment. An earlier analysis of 587 of the donors classified V segments as functional when productive rearrangements were above 56.7% and as segregating when the standard deviation between donors was above 5%. To diagnose cytomegalovirus status from the catalog of TCR beta chain sequences, a statistical classification framework was built. A later analysis assigned V and J genes by comparing TCR nucleotide sequences with IMGT/GENE-DB human TR gene sequences. Using the TCRdist pipeline, a later analysis assigned CDR3 sequences along with most-parsimonious VDJ recombination scenarios. In a later analysis, each TCR beta chain was defined by its CDR3 amino acid sequence together with its V-gene family, and reads lacking a unique V-gene family were excluded. In a later analysis, approximately 590 highly shared, low-generation-probability nucleotide sequences were removed to address suspected cross-contamination and a sequencing artifact. In a later analysis, a clonal expansion index for each public chain was calculated from normalized within-repertoire ranks of inferred template counts. In a later analysis, generation probabilities were computed using a VDJ recombination model fitted to out-of-frame rearrangements, and the results were checked against IGoR. In a later analysis, TCR-TCR, TCR-HLA and TCR-CMV co-occurrence was scored with hypergeometric tests, and a repertoire-size bias correction was applied to TCR pairs. A later analysis estimated false discovery rates by permuting HLA or CMV assignments 20 times. In a later analysis, co-occurring TCRs were grouped with DBSCAN, and TCRdist sequence similarity was added when clustering was performed within HLA-allele-positive subsets. Repertoires with fewer than 30,000 or more than 120,000 public chains were left out of co-occurrence clustering, as were a few repertoires with anomalous nucleotide sharing. TCRdb obtained this table from immuneACCESS and retained in-frame rearrangements with V and J assigned. These tables miss some clones; where compared with another copy, unresolved V genes account for less than half of the shortfall, and the remainder is unexplained. V, J and clone size reflect that table, while D and trimming were determined from the DNA. A total of 150,000 to 200,000 clones appear in this sample, approximately 86% of them only once. The ten largest make up under 2.5% of the sample.

Results and caveats for the whole study, not just this receptor: According to a later analysis, most CMV-associated TCR beta chains appeared to be HLA-restricted, and the HLA associations seemed to be driven largely by CMV exposure. Because HLA typing was unavailable for some donors at each locus, only the typed subset was used in association tests. A group of highly shared sequence variants was considered likely to be a technical artifact of the sequencing pipeline. According to the authors, the approach could potentially be generalized to other disease states and immunological phenotypes. Because the 87-base-pair reads could not distinguish some IMGT-functional V segments, including TRBV6-2 and TRBV6-3, those segments were excluded. Specific HLA alleles were associated with 15,000 to 20,000 TCR beta sequences at a false discovery rate of 0.05 in a later analysis. The study gave a list of around 170 TCR beta chains associated with cytomegalovirus. While some public TCRs were present in many individuals, most TCR sequences turned up only very rarely across donors. An association between a missense DCLRE1C variant and V-gene and J-gene trimming of TCR beta chains was found in a later genetic analysis and replicated in an independent cohort. In a later analysis, the rate of TCR association differed among HLA loci, with DRB1 alleles having the most associated TCRs and HLA-C alleles having the fewest. Several of the top co-occurrence clusters appeared to be linked to parvovirus B19, influenza, CMV and Epstein-Barr virus, according to a later analysis. In a later analysis, HLA-associated TCR beta chains were found to be more clonally expanded and to have lower generation probabilities than equally common non-associated chains. Assigning TCR associations to individual alleles was difficult when HLA alleles, especially DR and DQ, strongly co-occurred. The classifier was reported to diagnose cytomegalovirus status with high specificity and sensitivity in both the original cohort and the validation cohort. A few of the identified cytomegalovirus-associated TCR beta chains were confirmed in vitro to be specific for cytomegalovirus antigens. Roughly 15 rarely observed V segments, including chromosome 9 orphons, were excluded from the earlier analysis of almost 600 of the donors because counts were too low. According to a later genetic analysis, donors in an Asian-associated ancestry cluster had fewer N-insertions in productive TCRs than the approximately 650-donor mean. The presence/absence analyses assumed that sequencing depth was roughly uniform across donors, and that assumption may not be true. In this cohort, only TCR beta chains were sequenced, and detectable features were limited by the absence of alpha or paired-chain data. Correlated functional status among segregating V segments might reflect linkage disequilibrium, but an unknown experimental factor could not be ruled out. Broadly in line with IMGT annotations, most TCR beta V segments showed up in productive rearrangements about 90% or about 30% of the time in an earlier analysis of roughly 590 of the donors. A further reported finding was that TCR beta sequences accurately predicted the HLA-A and HLA-B alleles for most subjects in the first cohort. CMV serostatus was the only immune exposure information available for the cohort.

The CDR3 sequence holds 15 residues, the cysteine and phenylalanine included. Here the CDR3 DNA is all that survives: 45 bases in frame from base 1. V loses 4 bases of germline sequence and J loses 4 bases, and the interval between the two ends is 17 bases. The germline V gene yields SGHTS for CDR1 and YDEGEE for CDR2. The cohort consisted of 600 to 750 healthy bone marrow donors. Cohort members were all nominally healthy when sampled, although unrecorded immune exposures were likely present. The donor was CMV seronegative and was included in the group of about 400 seronegative cohort members. A peripheral blood sample was collected from each donor, and TCR beta sequencing was performed on peripheral blood mononuclear cells. Genomic DNA extraction from the blood cell samples was performed with the Qiagen DNeasy Blood Extraction Kit.

The rearranged chain carries TRBV5-8 and TRBJ1-2, and TRBD1 may be the D gene, going by 5 matching bases. The specimen sequenced was PBMCs. The source is a woman under 30 in good health and CMV-seronegative. The DNA sequence reads TGTGCCAGCAGCGAAGGGGTGTCCAGGATCTATGGCTACACCTTC. Translation gives CASSEGVSRIYGYTF.